This T cell receptor (beta chain) was sequenced during a study of spatial heterogeneity in lung cancer. Time point specified: sample taken at primary tumor resection. From tumor, nontumor lung or frozen PBMC, whole RNA was taken unsorted for sequencing. This clonotype has a handful of counts. A unique molecular identifier was carried by every single TCR cDNA molecule. MiXCR was run by TCRdb on the 5' RACE reads, yielding one entry per CDR3 protein. The sample contains around 92,000 distinct CDR3 sequences, roughly 12% of which appear only once. The CDR3 runs 13 residues. CDR1 is SQVTM and CDR2 is ANQGSEA in the germline V gene. Trimming stripped 5 bases from V and 4 bases from J, with 14 bases between.

The sample in question was PBMCs, obtained at surgery. This chain links TRBV29-1 with TRBJ1-1; D is uncertain. This TCR was recovered from a male donor with early-stage non-small cell lung cancer. The CDR3 loop reads CSVSDPGGTEAFF. Here the CDR3 DNA reads TGCAGCGTTTCGGATCCGGGAGGCACTGAAGCTTTCTTT.